Shown below are 25 T cell receptor beta chains from a single sample sequenced in a study of cytotoxic CD8 clonotypes in ibrutinib-treated CLL. TCRdb's copy holds only in-frame clones and misses some; the assay was immunoSEQ multiplex PCR. The table has about 76,000 clones, around four fifths seen once. The sequencing here drew on PBMCs, taken after 24 months of ibrutinib treatment. The receptor set was obtained from a human donor with chronic lymphocytic leukemia.

The chain employs TRBV2 and TRBJ2-6; maybe TRBD1 (6 bases). Looked up from germline, CDR1 is SNHLY and CDR2 is FYNNEI. This CDR3 has 20 residues. The ends were cut back, 6 bases at V and 4 bases at J, with 28 bases in the middle. CDR3 bases: TGTGCCAGCAGACGTGGGATGGCAGGGGCCCTATCCTCAGGGGCCAACGTCCTGACTTTC. Translated: CASRRGMAGALSSGANVLTF. Supplemented by reference TRBV2 and TRBJ2-6, the full variable domain reads EPEVTQTPSHQVTQMGQEVILRCVPISNHLYFYWYRQILGQKVEFLVSFYNNEISEKSEIFDDQFSVERPDGSNFTLKIRSTKLEDSAMYFCASRRGMAGALSSGANVLTFGAGSRLTVL.

The rearrangement links TRBV7-2 to TRBJ2-1, with D possibly matching TRBD2 (6 bases). The CDR3 sequence is 16 residues long. Trimming stripped 6 bases from V and 4 bases from J, with 19 bases between. CDR1 is SGHTA and CDR2 is FQGNSA in the germline V gene. CDR3 sequence: CASRPPGGRGYNEQFF. The CDR3 DNA follows: TGTGCCAGCAGGCCCCCCGGAGGGCGGGGATACAATGAGCAGTTCTTC.

V is TRBV27 and J is TRBJ1-5; a weak D match, TRBD1 (6 bases). This CDR3 spans 16 amino acids. The V gene's germline CDR1 is MNHEY and CDR2 SMNVEV (reference sequence). V gave up 10 bases and J gave up 4 bases, with 23 bases separating them. CDR3 amino acids: CATALWGGMRNQPQHF. The CDR3 region has the DNA TGTGCCACAGCACTTTGGGGGGGCATGAGGAATCAGCCCCAGCATTTT.

This chain uses TRBV7-9 with TRBJ2-3; D is perhaps TRBD2 (5 bases). Germline assignment: CDR1 SEHNR and CDR2 FQNEAQ (reference sequence). V dropped 1 base and J dropped 6 bases, with 11 bases sitting between them. The CDR3 is 14 amino acids. CDR3 sequence: CASSLGGARDTQYF. The CDR3 DNA is TGTGCCAGCAGCTTAGGGGGAGCGCGGGATACGCAGTATTTT.

The chain couples TRBV19 to TRBJ2-4; D perhaps matches TRBD2 (6 bases). CDR1 and CDR2 from the germline V gene are LNHDA and SQIVND (reference sequence). V shed 6 bases and J shed 6 bases, with 9 bases lying between them. This CDR3 spans 12 amino acids. CDR3 bases: TGTGCCAGTAGGGACGGGGGAAACATTCAGTACTTC. Encoded protein: CASRDGGNIQYF.

The chain is built from TRBV2 and TRBJ1-1; perhaps TRBD1 as D (6 bases). V gave up 8 bases and J gave up 1 base, with 14 bases separating them. The CDR3 sequence is 14 residues long. Germline values: CDR1 SNHLY, CDR2 FYNNEI. The CDR3 DNA follows: TGTGCCAGCCTAAGACAGGCCCCGAACACTGAAGCTTTCTTT. This translates into CASLRQAPNTEAFF. The full variable domain, with the rest looked up from reference TRBV2 and TRBJ1-1, is EPEVTQTPSHQVTQMGQEVILRCVPISNHLYFYWYRQILGQKVEFLVSFYNNEISEKSEIFDDQFSVERPDGSNFTLKIRSTKLEDSAMYFCASLRQAPNTEAFFGQGTRLTVV.

This clone was counted many times. The V and J genes are TRBV7-9 and TRBJ2-1; D remains unclear. This CDR3 has 16 residues. In germline, CDR1 is SEHNR, CDR2 FQNEAQ (reference sequence). V was trimmed by 5 bases and J by 0 bases, leaving 14 bases between them. The CDR3 DNA follows: TGTGCCAGCAGCCCGCCGGCCATCACCTCCTACAATGAGCAGTTCTTC. Protein: CASSPPAITSYNEQFF.

The chain is built from TRBV28 and TRBJ1-3; D is unclear. CDR3 length: 14 residues. V lost 6 bases, J lost 3 bases, and 12 bases lay in between. Germline V CDR1 and CDR2: MDHEN, SYDVKM. The CDR3 loop is CASRRRTGGNTIYF. DNA for the CDR3: TGTGCCAGCAGGAGAAGGACGGGTGGAAACACCATATATTTT. The complete variable domain, with remaining parts taken from reference TRBV28 and TRBJ1-3, reads DVKVTQSSRYLVKRTGEKVFLECVQDMDHENMFWYRQDPGLGLRLIYFSYDVKMKEKGDIPEGYSVSREKKERFSLILESASTNQTSMYLCASRRRTGGNTIYFGEGSWLTVV.

V is TRBV2 and J is TRBJ1-3; tentative D call: TRBD1 (5 bases). This CDR3 is 14 amino acids long. With 3 bases removed from V and 2 bases from J, the gap between germline ends came to 8 bases. The germline V gene encodes CDR1 SNHLY and CDR2 FYNNEI. The CDR3 loop reads CASSDVTAGNTIYF. CDR3 coding DNA: TGTGCCAGCAGTGATGTGACAGCTGGAAACACCATATATTTT.

The J gene is TRBJ1-2, the V gene TRBV11-2; 7 bases fit TRBD1. With 4 bases clipped from V and 2 bases from J, the junction kept 7 bases outside the gene matches. CDR3 size: 15 residues. CDR1 and CDR2 (germline): SGHAT, FQNNGV. The CDR3 is CASSSLRGRNYGYTF. CDR3 nucleotide sequence: TGTGCCAGCAGCTCCTTGAGGGGGCGGAACTATGGCTACACCTTC.

The chain joins TRBV29-1 to TRBJ1-1; D remains unclear. The ends were cut back, 7 bases at V and 3 bases at J, with 9 bases in the middle. This CDR3 is 11 amino acids long. Germline-derived CDR1 and CDR2 are SQVTM and ANQGSEA. This CDR3 is CSAQRDTEAFF. In DNA, the CDR3 is TGCAGCGCCCAGAGGGACACTGAAGCTTTCTTT.

This chain uses TRBV5-1 with TRBJ2-7, with a tentative D call TRBD1 (5 bases). This CDR3 region has 12 residues. With 0 bases removed from V and 4 bases from J, the gap between germline ends came to 5 bases. Germline V gives CDR1 SGHRS, CDR2 YFSETQ. As DNA, the CDR3 is TGCGCCAGCAGCTTGGAGGGGTACGAGCAGTACTTC. It specifies CASSLEGYEQYF. The entire variable domain, with the rest obtained from reference TRBV5-1 and TRBJ2-7, is as follows: KAGVTQTPRYLIKTRGQQVTLSCSPISGHRSVSWYQQTPGQGLQFLFEYFSETQRNKGNFPGRFSGRQFSNSRSEMNVSTLELGDSALYLCASSLEGYEQYFGPGTRLTVT.

This clone was seen only once. At one end the junction does not follow the germline gene, possibly because of a read error. The rearrangement links TRBV7-7 to TRBJ2-7; 9 bases fit TRBD1. This CDR3 region has 16 residues. CDR1 and CDR2 (germline): SSHAT, FNYEAQ (reference sequence). The CDR3 bases are TGTGCTAGCAGCTTATCCCGGGACAGGGTTTCCTACGAGCAGTACTTC. Translated: CASSLSRDRVSYEQYF.

The chain uses TRBV18 and TRBJ2-3; 9 bases fit TRBD1. CDR3 length: 13 amino acids. The trim removed 9 bases at V and 6 bases at J, leaving 7 bases unmatched. Germline V gives CDR1 KGHSH, CDR2 LQKENI. The CDR3 reads CASTGGLSDTQYF. CDR3 nucleotide sequence: TGTGCCAGTACAGGGGGCTTGTCGGATACGCAGTATTTT. The full variable domain, in which reference TRBV18 and TRBJ2-3 provide the parts outside the CDR3, is NAGVMQNPRHLVRRRGQEARLRCSPMKGHSHVYWYRQLPEEGLKFMVYLQKENIIDESGMPKERFSAEFPKEGPSILRIQQVVRGDSAAYFCASTGGLSDTQYFGPGTRLTVL.

The chain employs TRBV4-1 and TRBJ2-7, with D tentatively TRBD1 (6 bases). CDR1 and CDR2 (germline): MGHRA, YSYEKL. CDR3 length: 17 amino acids. The ends were cut back, 0 bases at V and 3 bases at J, with 18 bases in the middle. The CDR3 spells CASSQEVRAGAIYEQYF. The CDR3 DNA follows: TGCGCCAGCAGCCAAGAAGTTCGGGCAGGGGCTATCTACGAGCAGTACTTC.

The rearrangement links TRBV11-2 to TRBJ2-3; D is ambiguous. With 0 bases removed from V and 7 bases from J, the gap between germline ends came to 5 bases. The germline V gene encodes CDR1 SGHAT and CDR2 FQNNGV. The CDR3 spans 12 residues. The CDR3 nucleotides read TGTGCCAGCAGCTTAGATAGGTATACGCAGTATTTT. Its protein product is CASSLDRYTQYF.

The chain has TRBV11-2 and TRBJ2-7; D call uncertain. This CDR3 region has 14 residues. Trimming shortened V by 2 bases and J by 1 base, and 9 bases separated the two germline ends. Per germline, CDR1 SGHAT and CDR2 FQNNGV. The CDR3 is CASSLFGGSYEQYF. In DNA, the CDR3 is TGTGCCAGCAGCTTATTTGGCGGTTCCTACGAGCAGTACTTC.

The gene calls are TRBV28 and TRBJ2-1; TRBD2 aligns across 10 bases. This CDR3 is 15 amino acids long. CDR1 and CDR2 from the germline V gene are MDHEN and SYDVKM. V dropped 5 bases and J dropped 4; count of bases not matched to a gene: 5. The CDR3: CASSTKTSGYNEQFF. CDR3 in DNA: TGTGCCAGCAGTACCAAGACTAGCGGGTACAATGAGCAGTTCTTC.

The chain carries TRBV19 and TRBJ2-7, with D unresolved. This CDR3 contains 13 residues. Germline V CDR1 and CDR2: LNHDA, SQIVND (reference sequence). Trimming shortened V by 0 bases and J by 2 bases, and 5 bases separated the two germline ends. CDR3: CASSIDYAYEQYF. DNA for the CDR3: TGTGCCAGTAGTATAGACTACGCCTACGAGCAGTACTTC.

The V call is TRBV28, the J call TRBJ2-3; TRBD2 aligns across 7 bases. The V segment lost 6 bases and the J segment 1 base; nucleotides outside the gene matches: 7. The CDR3 is 15 amino acids. The germline V gene has CDR1 MDHEN and CDR2 SYDVKM. CDR3 coding DNA: TGTGCCAGCAGCCCGGTTCTAGCGGGCACAGATACGCAGTATTTT. This gives the protein CASSPVLAGTDTQYF.

The V gene is TRBV7-2, the J gene TRBJ1-4; maybe TRBD1 (5 bases). V was cut by 3 bases and J by 6 bases, with 14 bases left in between. Germline assignment: CDR1 SGHTA and CDR2 FQGNSA. The CDR3 is made up of 15 amino acids. The CDR3: CASSLYPGFYEKLFF. As DNA, the CDR3 is TGTGCCAGCAGCTTGTACCCAGGGTTCTATGAAAAACTGTTTTTT.

Remarks on this clone: One end of the junction does not line up with germline, which may come from a read error. The rearrangement links TRBV7-7 to TRBJ2-5; either TRBD1 or TRBD2 may supply D (5 bases each). The length of the CDR3 is 15 residues. Germline CDR1 reads SSHAT; CDR2 reads FNYEAQ (reference sequence). In nucleotides, the CDR3 is TGTGCTAGCAGCTACCGGGACGCACCTCAAGAGACCCAGTACTTC. It specifies CASSYRDAPQETQYF.

V usage is TRBV6-4 and J usage is TRBJ2-2; 8 positions agree with TRBD2. Trimming removed 9 bases from V and 0 bases from J; junction bases left unmatched: 3. The length of the CDR3 is 14 residues. Germline CDR1 and CDR2: MRHNA and SNTAGT. The CDR3 sequence: CASRGLANTGELFF. In nucleotides, the CDR3 is TGTGCCAGTAGGGGACTAGCGAACACCGGGGAGCTGTTTTTT.

This sequence joins TRBV7-3 and TRBJ2-1; D uncertain. The CDR3 extends over 15 amino acids. In germline, CDR1 is SGHTA, CDR2 FQGTGA. Trimming took off 5 bases at V and 0 bases at J, with 11 bases between the two ends. CDR3: CASSPHQSSYNEQFF. Written as DNA, the CDR3 is TGTGCCAGCAGCCCGCACCAGAGCTCCTACAATGAGCAGTTCTTC.

The chain combines TRBV11-2 with TRBJ2-7; D gene uncertain. Germline V CDR1 and CDR2: SGHAT, FQNNGV. The V and J ends lost 5 bases and 0 bases respectively, with 11 bases between them. The CDR3 is 14 residues long. This CDR3 reads CASSPYLGSYEQYF. Written as DNA, the CDR3 is TGTGCCAGCAGCCCCTATCTCGGCTCCTACGAGCAGTACTTC.